The present entry profiles one T cell receptor beta chain with its context. Method: immunoSEQ multiplex PCR; TCRdb's copy keeps in-frame clones and lacks some. The repertoire has 1,500 to 2,500 clones, less than 25% of them found once; the top ten carry 7.5% to 8%. This entry belongs to a study of T cells in localized non-small cell lung cancer. With 0 bases removed from V and 7 bases from J, the gap between germline ends came to 13 bases. Per germline, CDR1 WSHSY and CDR2 SAAADI. The CDR3 sequence is 14 residues long. J is TRBJ2-7 and V is TRBV10-2; either TRBD1 or TRBD2 may supply D (5 bases each). This TCR derives from a woman aged 35 to 75 with stage I lung adenocarcinoma. The source was normal lung tissue next to the tumor, collected before any cancer treatment. The chain's CDR3 is CASSESYLGEEQYF. DNA for the CDR3: TGCGCCAGCAGTGAGTCGTATCTGGGGGAGGAGCAGTACTTC.